This is a list of T cell receptor beta chains from one sample in a study of CD8+ T cells in alopecia areata. TCRdb's copy holds only in-frame clones and misses some; the assay was immunoSEQ multiplex PCR. The sample has tens of thousands of clones, 45% to 55% seen once. The sequences come from CD8+ T cells sorted from blood, collected at week 0. The receptors come from a human donor with alopecia areata. Each CDR3 is given with its conserved first and last residue. Each record gives: J gene, V gene, CDR3 protein.

TRBJ2-1	TRBV9	CASSDDPRDEQFF
TRBJ2-7	TRBV7-2	CASSLVKAEQYF
TRBJ2-7	TRBV29-1	CSVADWRNEQYF
TRBJ2-7	TRBV7-9	CASSPTSGSSYEQYF
TRBJ2-2	TRBV27	CASRSRISGELFF
TRBJ2-2	TRBV4-1	CASSRDRGSTGELFF
TRBJ2-3	TRBV5-1	CASSLSLPPGEDTQYF
TRBJ2-5	TRBV9	CASSVGGGTETQYF
TRBJ2-7	TRBV7-9	CASSLIEQGNYEQYF
TRBJ2-1	TRBV4-3	CASSQDLTSSYNEQFF